This TCR beta chain was captured by sequencing in a study of cytotoxic CD8 clonotypes in ibrutinib-treated CLL. Across the whole study: Recorded responses included 24 partial and 2 complete; following median about 68 months, 14 stayed remitted and around 12 progressed. The study recorded mean values of approximately 260,000 productive templates and 80,000 to 100,000 productive rearrangements per sample.

Notes on the study in general: Clonality increased with ibrutinib response but returned toward baseline at progression. Sample timing was unmatched between remission and later-progressing patients; lymph nodes unstudied.

Here immunoSEQ multiplex PCR was the method, and the copy in TCRdb shows in-frame clones only, minus some. Counted here are about 300,000 clones, roughly four fifths occurring once; the ten biggest clones make up about 5.7%. Trimming cost V 4 bases and J 1 base, with 11 bases left between them. CDR1 is SEHNR, CDR2 FQNEAQ, per germline (reference sequence). CDR3 length equals 16 residues. As to this clone: Its cognate antigen is unknown.

The rearrangement links TRBV7-9 to TRBJ2-6; tentatively, D is TRBD1 (5 bases). This TCR derives from a human donor with chronic lymphocytic leukemia. The sample consisted of PBMCs, taken at disease progression, from a patient treated with ibrutinib. CDR3 in DNA: TGTGCCAGCAGCTCCGCCCAGGGTTCTGGGGCCAACGTCCTGACTTTC. Translation gives CASSSAQGSGANVLTF.